This T cell receptor (beta chain) came from a study of CD8 T cells in ankylosing spondylitis. The CDR3 spans 17 residues. Germline CDR1 SEHNR, CDR2 FQNEAQ (reference sequence). Trimming removed 3 bases from V and 7 bases from J, with 21 bases in between. Study-wide points: Enrichment of disease-linked clones was reportedly significant in matched ankylosing spondylitis synovial fluid. Characteristic, it appeared, of ankylosing spondylitis blood was a TCR beta motif of several highly homologous variants.

Library preparation for TCR beta used quantitative 5'-RACE with molecular barcodes. TCRdb redid the calling of the 5' RACE reads with MiXCR, one entry per CDR3 protein. This table holds some 85,000 distinct CDR3 sequences, roughly 8.5% found once. In regard to this clonotype: Its antigen is not identified.

The chain joins TRBV7-9 to TRBJ2-2; D is ambiguous. This receptor was obtained from a male donor with ankylosing spondylitis. What was sequenced was blood, either unsorted or a sorted T cell fraction (not recorded which). The CDR3 nucleotides read TGTGCCAGCAGCTTGGGTTTCCAGTCCGGTCGTCTCGGGGAGCTGTTTTTT. Protein: CASSLGFQSGRLGELFF.